One and the same sample provided the 28 T cell receptor beta chains below, sequenced in a study of regulatory T cells in long-lasting Graves disease. Relying on iRepertoire HTBI primers and Arm-PCR of CDR3 regions, the team built TCR beta libraries. TCRdb ran MiXCR on the multiplex PCR reads and lists one entry per CDR3 protein. The profile shows approximately 490,000 distinct CDR3 sequences, around 16% of them singletons. The time point here: newly diagnosed GD, antithyroid drugs for less than 3 months. Preparation of the TCR library used RNA extracted from PBMCs. This sample was shared with a second study, whose subject was T cells in Graves' hyperthyroidism and ophthalmopathy.

The specimen comprised peripheral blood mononuclear cells (PBMCs), sampled at new diagnosis, from a patient treated with antithyroid drugs. All receptors come from a man between 40 and 49 years old with Graves disease.

The V and J genes are TRBV20-1 and TRBJ1-5, with D possibly matching TRBD1 (6 bases). The V end was cut by 6 bases, the J end by 9 bases, with 15 bases between. There are 12 residues in the CDR3. Germline V gives CDR1 DFQATT, CDR2 SNEGSKA (reference sequence). This CDR3 is CSARTAILPQHF. CDR3 in DNA: TGCAGTGCAAGGACAGCAATCTTGCCCCAGCATTTT.

This clonotype was counted many times. The chain employs TRBV3-1 and TRBJ2-3; maybe TRBD1 (5 bases). V was shortened by 0 bases and J by 1 base, with 17 bases between the two germline ends. This CDR3 comprises 18 residues. Germline V gene data show CDR1 as LGHDT and CDR2 as YNNKEL (reference sequence). DNA of the CDR3: TGTGCCAGCAGCCAAGATCTTCGGCGAACAGGAGGCACAGATACGCAGTATTTT. Translated: CASSQDLRRTGGTDTQYF.

This clonotype was observed a handful of times. This chain uses TRBV27 with TRBJ2-1; D might be TRBD2 (5 bases). V dropped 4 bases and J dropped 4 bases, with 17 bases sitting between them. CDR1 is MNHEY, CDR2 SMNVEV, per germline (reference sequence). The CDR3 sequence is 16 residues long. Written as DNA, the CDR3 is TGTGCCAGCAGTTCCGGGGTGGCAGACGTTTACAATGAGCAGTTCTTC. Encoded protein: CASSSGVADVYNEQFF.

A note on this clonotype: One junction end does not reproduce the germline sequence, and a read error may be involved. The chain is built from TRBV28 and TRBJ2-2, with D possibly matching TRBD2 (5 bases). The CDR3 covers 15 residues. Germline CDR1 is MDHEN and CDR2 is SYDVKM. CDR3 protein: CASSLGPLKTGEPFF. Here the CDR3 DNA reads TGTGCCAGCAGTTTAGGGCCTTTAAAGACCGGGGAGCCGTTTTTT.

The CDR3 DNA reads as TGTGCCAGCAGCCCTAGACTAGCGGGAGTTTTAAATGAGCAGTTCTTC. Amino acid sequence: CASSPRLAGVLNEQFF. The rearrangement joins TRBV6-1 to TRBJ2-1, with 12 bases that match TRBD2. The germline V gene encodes CDR1 MNHNS and CDR2 SASEGT. The CDR3 has 16 amino acids. V shed 6 bases, J shed 7 bases, and the junction held 10 bases outside the gene matches.

The V and J genes are TRBV12-5 and TRBJ1-1; D call uncertain. Per germline, CDR1 LGHNT and CDR2 FRNRAP. With 3 bases removed from V and 1 base from J, the gap between germline ends came to 3 bases. The CDR3 sequence is 12 residues long. The chain's CDR3 is CASGFGNTEAFF. The CDR3, as DNA: TGTGCTAGTGGTTTTGGGAACACTGAAGCTTTCTTT. The full variable domain, completed using reference TRBV12-5 and TRBJ1-1, is DARVTQTPRHKVTEMGQEVTMRCQPILGHNTVFWYRQTMMQGLELLAYFRNRAPLDDSGMPKDRFSAEMPDATLATLKIQPSEPRDSAVYFCASGFGNTEAFFGQGTRLTVV.

This clonotype was observed at least ten times. The chain couples TRBV5-1 to TRBJ2-7, with 13 bases lining up with TRBD2. The V gene's germline CDR1 is SGHRS and CDR2 YFSETQ. The CDR3 spans 15 residues. The ends lost 2 bases at V and 5 bases at J; junction bases unmatched: 4. CDR3 region: CASSFGTSGGDEQYF. In DNA form, the CDR3 reads TGCGCCAGCAGCTTTGGAACTAGCGGGGGGGACGAGCAGTACTTC.

This clonotype has a count of ten or more. The rearrangement links TRBV3-1 to TRBJ2-1; D gene unclear. This CDR3 is 13 amino acids long. Trimming stripped 0 bases from V and 5 bases from J, with 5 bases between. CDR1 LGHDT and CDR2 YNNKEL come from the germline V gene (reference sequence). For the CDR3, the DNA is TGTGCCAGCAGCCAAGAACAGAACAATGAGCAGTTCTTC. Translation: CASSQEQNNEQFF.

In its sample, this clonotype was seen many times. V usage is TRBV7-2 and J usage is TRBJ2-7; TRBD2 aligns across 10 bases. This CDR3 is 16 amino acids long. J lost 4 bases, V lost 0 bases, and 6 bases had no gene match. Per the germline V gene, CDR1 is SGHTA and CDR2 is FQGNSA. CDR3 loop: CASSLAPSGRSYEQYF. DNA for the CDR3: TGTGCCAGCAGCTTAGCCCCTAGCGGGAGATCGTACGAGCAGTACTTC.

The chain joins TRBV29-1 to TRBJ2-3; possibly TRBD1 for D (6 bases). The germline gives CDR1 SQVTM, CDR2 ANQGSEA. There are 15 residues in the CDR3. The germline V and J ends were trimmed by 5 bases and 1 base, with 16 bases remaining between them. The CDR3 nucleotides are TGCAGCGTTCCACCCAGGGGCAGGGGCACAGATACGCAGTATTTT. It specifies CSVPPRGRGTDTQYF.

This clonotype was picked up a small number of times. A far larger clone differs by one base, so this is likely a read error. The rearrangement links TRBV28 to TRBJ2-1, with D unresolved. The ends were cut back, 6 bases at V and 10 bases at J, with 22 bases in the middle. The CDR3 is 15 residues long. The germline gives CDR1 MDHEN, CDR2 SYDVKM. The CDR3 reads CASSSQKGRSYEQFF. For the CDR3, the DNA is TGTGCCAGCAGCTCCCAAAAAGGACGGTCCTACGAGCAGTTCTTC. The whole variable domain, filled in from reference TRBV28 and TRBJ2-1, reads DVKVTQSSRYLVKRTGEKVFLECVQDMDHENMFWYRQDPGLGLRLIYFSYDVKMKEKGDIPEGYSVSREKKERFSLILESASTNQTSMYLCASSSQKGRSYEQFFGPGTRLTVL.

The chain is built from TRBV28 and TRBJ2-1, with 9 bases matching TRBD2. The germline gives CDR1 MDHEN, CDR2 SYDVKM. This CDR3 is 16 amino acids long. Trimming cost V 7 bases and J 7 bases; bases outside gene matches: 14. The CDR3 region has the DNA TGTGCCAGCAACCCCGTGGGTAGCGGGAGCTTTAATGAGCAGTTCTTC. Its translation: CASNPVGSGSFNEQFF.

V is TRBV28 and J is TRBJ1-4; TRBD1 might be the D (5 bases). Trimming left V 8 bases short and J 2 bases short, with 9 bases between. CDR1 is MDHEN, CDR2 SYDVKM, per germline. This CDR3 spans 13 amino acids. The CDR3 protein is CASGGPTNEKLFF. CDR3 sequence (DNA): TGTGCCAGCGGGGGTCCGACTAATGAAAAACTGTTTTTT.

This clonotype has at least ten counts. This chain connects TRBV12-5 to TRBJ2-6, with no clear D. The CDR3 consists of 13 residues. The V gene's germline CDR1 is LGHNT and CDR2 FRNRAP. V was clipped by 7 bases and J by 1 base, with 5 bases between them. The CDR3 nucleotides read TGTGCTAGTGCTCGGTCTGGGGCCAACGTCCTGACTTTC. This translates into CASARSGANVLTF.

This clonotype has ten or more counts. V is TRBV20-1 and J is TRBJ2-7; no clear D. The V gene lost 5 bases and the J gene lost 3 bases, with 20 bases spanning the gap. The CDR3 totals 15 residues. The V gene's germline CDR1 is DFQATT and CDR2 SNEGSKA (reference sequence). CDR3 protein: CSARPFVGSYYEQYF. The CDR3 DNA reads TGCAGTGCTCGCCCGTTTGTGGGTTCATACTACGAGCAGTACTTC.

This clonotype was seen many times. The rearrangement joins TRBV20-1 to TRBJ2-7; D may be TRBD1 (5 bases). With 1 base removed from V and 4 bases from J, the gap between germline ends came to 8 bases. Germline values: CDR1 DFQATT, CDR2 SNEGSKA (reference sequence). The CDR3 is 12 amino acids. For the CDR3, the DNA is TGCAGTGCTAGAGTTGGGGCATACGAGCAGTACTTC. The encoded protein is CSARVGAYEQYF.

In its sample, this clonotype was seen many times. The V call is TRBV5-5, the J call TRBJ2-3; D gene unclear. The V and J ends lost 2 bases and 0 bases respectively, with 16 bases between them. The length of the CDR3 is 17 residues. The germline CDR1 and CDR2 sequences are SGHKS and YYEKEE (reference sequence). In nucleotides, the CDR3 is TGTGCCAGCAGCTTACCCCCCTTCGGAGTTAGCACAGATACGCAGTATTTT. Amino acids: CASSLPPFGVSTDTQYF.

This clonotype was counted ten times or more. This rearrangement joins TRBV11-1 to TRBJ1-1; 9 nucleotides align to TRBD1. J was trimmed by 4 bases and V by 4 bases; bases with no gene match: 7. Germline V gives CDR1 SGHAT, CDR2 FQDESV (reference sequence). This CDR3 comprises 15 residues. Here the CDR3 reads CASSSWTGVVTEAFF. In DNA form, the CDR3 reads TGTGCCAGCAGCTCGTGGACAGGGGTCGTCACTGAAGCTTTCTTT.

This chain joins TRBV20-1 and TRBJ2-1; 11 bases align to TRBD2. This CDR3 spans 17 amino acids. Unmatched junction bases numbered 12, after V lost 6 bases and J lost 2 bases. Per germline, CDR1 DFQATT and CDR2 SNEGSKA (reference sequence). The CDR3 DNA is TGCAGTGCAGAAACCAGGGGACTAGCGGATACCTACAATGAGCAGTTCTTC. Translated: CSAETRGLADTYNEQFF.

This clonotype was seen a few times. The V gene is TRBV30, the J gene TRBJ2-4, with D uncertain. The germline CDR1 and CDR2 sequences are GTSNPN and SVGIG (reference sequence). The CDR3 extends over 12 amino acids. Deletions cut 5 bases from V and 0 bases from J, with 5 bases between. CDR3: CAWEIAKNIQYF. The CDR3 DNA reads TGTGCCTGGGAAATAGCCAAAAACATTCAGTACTTC.

This clonotype was counted many times. CDR3 nucleotides: TGCAGTGCCACCGGGACAGACAACTACGAGCAGTACTTC. It codes for CSATGTDNYEQYF. The chain uses TRBV20-1 and TRBJ2-7, with 7 bases that match TRBD1. This CDR3 contains 13 residues. V trimming: 6 bases; J trimming: 3 bases; junction bases outside the gene matches: 8. Germline assignment: CDR1 DFQATT and CDR2 SNEGSKA (reference sequence).

There are many counts of this clonotype. This sequence joins TRBV20-1 and TRBJ2-4; possible D gene TRBD2, 6 bases. The CDR3 extends over 12 amino acids. V lost 1 base, J lost 8 bases, and 9 bases lay in between. Per the germline V gene, CDR1 is DFQATT and CDR2 is SNEGSKA (reference sequence). This CDR3 is CSARGEVDIQYF. In nucleotides, the CDR3 is TGCAGTGCTAGAGGGGAGGTGGACATTCAGTACTTC.

This clonotype occurred many times. The genes are TRBV12-3 or TRBV12-4 and TRBJ2-7; TRBD1 is a possible D gene (5 bases). CDR3 length: 14 amino acids. The V end lost 2 bases, the J end lost 2 bases, and 10 bases lay between the germline ends. The CDR3 nucleotides are TGTGCCAGCAGTTTAAGACAGATCACCTACGAGCAGTACTTC. Protein: CASSLRQITYEQYF.

This clonotype was picked up many times. The chain uses TRBV20-1 and TRBJ1-1; possible D gene TRBD1, 6 bases. The CDR3 length is 11 residues. The germline V gene has CDR1 DFQATT and CDR2 SNEGSKA (reference sequence). This CDR3 reads CRGLTGTEAFF. The DNA of the CDR3 is TGCAGGGGCTTGACAGGAACTGAAGCTTTCTTT.

This clonotype was seen ten or more times. V gene TRBV9 combines with J gene TRBJ2-1; unclear D gene. The germline V gene encodes CDR1 SGDLS and CDR2 YYNGEE. The CDR3 contains 15 residues. V lost 0 bases and J lost 0, with 7 bases in between. DNA of the CDR3: TGTGCCAGCAGCGTAGTGCACAGCTCCTACAATGAGCAGTTCTTC. This gives the protein CASSVVHSSYNEQFF.

This clonotype occurred many times. CDR3: CASGQDGILYEQYF. CDR3 DNA: TGCGCCAGCGGACAGGACGGAATCCTCTACGAGCAGTACTTC. The rearrangement uses TRBV5-1 and TRBJ2-7; 7 bases fit TRBD1. The CDR3 sequence is 14 residues long. Losses at the gene ends were 7 bases for V and 3 bases for J; bases not matched to a gene: 10. Germline V lookup: CDR1 SGHRS, CDR2 YFSETQ.

This clonotype appeared many times. The genes are TRBV11-2 and TRBJ2-5, with TRBD2 identical over 13 bases. CDR1 SGHAT and CDR2 FQNNGV come from the germline V gene. The J segment lost 4 bases and the V segment lost 1 base, leaving 3 bases of the junction unmatched. The CDR3 loop spans 16 amino acids. As DNA, the CDR3 is TGTGCCAGCAGCTTAGGGACTAGCGGGAGTGGAGAGACCCAGTACTTC. Protein sequence: CASSLGTSGSGETQYF.

In this sample, this clonotype turned up a few times. This could be a read error, since a much larger clone is one nucleotide away. This sequence joins TRBV6-5 and TRBJ1-1; the match to TRBD1 covers 7 bases. This CDR3 has 16 residues. V was pared by 2 bases and J by 0 bases, with 6 bases of the junction left unmatched. Germline CDR1 reads MNHEY; CDR2 reads SVGAGI. CDR3 in amino acids: CASSYQGDEMNTEAFF. The CDR3 DNA follows: TGTGCCAGCAGTTACCAGGGGGACGAAATGAACACTGAAGCTTTCTTT.